The rows below give T cell receptor beta chains drawn from one sample of a study of T cells in Graves' hyperthyroidism and ophthalmopathy. TCRdb re-called the multiplex PCR reads with MiXCR, one entry per CDR3 protein. The sample consists of over 350,000 distinct CDR3 sequences, around 15% of them appearing once. The sample was blood. Every receptor here comes from a man between 45 and 60 years old with Graves' ophthalmopathy. The CDR3 runs from the conserved cysteine through the conserved F or W. The D gene is left open where the match is weak. Clone size is not always given. Where it is, it says once, few, many or a class for expanded clones.

size	V	D	J	DNA	CDR3
.	TRBV2	.	TRBJ2-3	TGTGCCAGCAGTGAAGCATCCCGGGACACTACTGTGCAGTATTTT	CASSEASRDTTVQYF
.	TRBV6-5	TRBD1	TRBJ2-1	TGTGCCAGCAGTTACTCGATACAGGGGGGCAATGAGCAGTTCTTC	CASSYSIQGGNEQFF
few	TRBV18	.	TRBJ1-3	TGTGCCAGCTCACCAACGGCGGTTCACACTTACTCTGGAAACACCATATATTTT	CASSPTAVHTYSGNTIYF
few	TRBV7-8	TRBD2	TRBJ2-2	TGTGCCAGCAGCTCGCTTAGCGGGAGCACCGGGGAGCTGTTTTTT	CASSSLSGSTGELFF
many	TRBV6-1	TRBD1	TRBJ2-3	TGTGCCAGCAGTGCGTCAGGGGGCTTGACAGATACGCAGTATTTT	CASSASGGLTDTQYF
many	TRBV28	.	TRBJ1-5	TGTGCCAGCAGCCCGATACAGGGTTACAATCAGCCCCAGCATTTT	CASSPIQGYNQPQHF
.	TRBV7-9	.	TRBJ1-2	TGTGCCAGCAGCCGCCTGGGATATAACTATGGCTACACCTTC	CASSRLGYNYGYTF
many	TRBV12-3/TRBV12-4	TRBD1	TRBJ2-1	TGTGCCAGCAGTTTAGGGACAGGGTACAATGAGCAGTTCTTC	CASSLGTGYNEQFF
many	TRBV13	.	TRBJ2-2	TGTGCCAGCAGTTACGGGGCCACCGGGGAGCTGTTTTTT	CASSYGATGELFF
few	TRBV20-1	.	TRBJ2-7	TGCGGTGCTAGGGGACGGGGGACCTACGAGCAGTACTTC	CGARGRGTYEQYF
many	TRBV5-5	TRBD1	TRBJ1-1	TGTGCCAGCAGCTGGAACAGGGGGACGCGCACTGAAGCTTTCTTT	CASSWNRGTRTEAFF
.	TRBV7-9	.	TRBJ2-2	TGTGCCAGCAGACCCGCGACAGCTACCGGGGAGCTGTTTTTT	CASRPATATGELFF
many	TRBV20-1	.	TRBJ1-4	TGCAGTGCTAAAGACCCCCTGGGGGAAAAACTGTTTTTT	CSAKDPLGEKLFF
many	TRBV11-2	TRBD2	TRBJ2-1	TGTGCCAGCAGCTTAGATGGACTAGCGGAAAGGAGCTCCTACAATGAGCAGTTCTTC	CASSLDGLAERSSYNEQFF
.	TRBV6-6	.	TRBJ2-1	TGTGCCAGCAGTTACTCTCGGCGTGGCGATGAGCAGTTCTTC	CASSYSRRGDEQFF
few	TRBV12-3/TRBV12-4	.	TRBJ1-1	TGTGCCAGCAGCCTAGGAACGACTGAAGCTTTCTTT	CASSLGTTEAFF
many	TRBV7-9	.	TRBJ2-7	TGTGCCAGCACCAATCGTGCCCGGGACTCAGCCTACGAGCAGTACTTC	CASTNRARDSAYEQYF
few	TRBV27	TRBD1	TRBJ2-1	TGTGCCAGCACCTTAGACAGGGGGGCCTACAATGAGCAGTTCTTC	CASTLDRGAYNEQFF
.	TRBV19	.	TRBJ2-1	TGTGCCAGTAGCCCGACGGGGGTCTTGGGCAATGAGCAGTTCTTC	CASSPTGVLGNEQFF
many	TRBV6-2/TRBV6-3	.	TRBJ2-7	TGTGCCAGCGGCTACGAGCAGTACTTC	CASGYEQYF
.	TRBV30	.	TRBJ1-5	TGTGCCTGGAGTGTTCCCGGGGCTAGCAATCCGCCCCAGCATTTT	CAWSVPGASNPPQHF
.	TRBV5-1	.	TRBJ1-4	TGTGCCAGCAGTCCTAGGACGGCCAATGAAAAACTGTTTTTT	CASSPRTANEKLFF
many	TRBV11-2	.	TRBJ2-7	TGTGCCAGCAGCGCACGACTAGCCTACGAGCAGTACTTC	CASSARLAYEQYF
many	TRBV7-8	.	TRBJ1-5	TGTGCCAGCAGCCGACGTGCGGGGGGTTATGGCAATCAGCCCCAGCATTTT	CASSRRAGGYGNQPQHF
many	TRBV6-1	.	TRBJ1-1	TGTGCCAGCAAACTTATTGGGATGATGAACACTGAAGCTTTCTTT	CASKLIGMMNTEAFF
few	TRBV7-9	.	TRBJ1-1	TGTGCCAGCAGCCACACCCTTCGGGGTAACACTGAAGCTTTCTTT	CASSHTLRGNTEAFF
many	TRBV3-1	TRBD1	TRBJ1-1	TGTGCCAGCAGCCAAGCAGGGGGCGCGACTGAAGCTTTCTTT	CASSQAGGATEAFF
many	TRBV20-1	.	TRBJ1-2	TGCAGTGCTAGAGGTCAGGGAGGAAACTATGGCTACACCTTC	CSARGQGGNYGYTF
.	TRBV7-8	.	TRBJ2-5	TGTGCCAGCAGCCAGGGCCCCGCGGAGACCCAGTACTTC	CASSQGPAETQYF
few	TRBV14	.	TRBJ2-7	TGTGCCAGCGGACCCCAGTGGCAGTACACCGAGCAGTACTTC	CASGPQWQYTEQYF
few	TRBV24-1	TRBD2	TRBJ2-2	TGTGCCACCAGTGATAGCGGGAGGAACACCGGGGAGCTGTTTTTT	CATSDSGRNTGELFF
many	TRBV18	TRBD1	TRBJ1-1	TGTGCCAGCTCAACACAGGGGTTGAACACTGAAGCTTTCTTT	CASSTQGLNTEAFF
many	TRBV6-1	TRBD1	TRBJ2-5	TGTGCCAGCAGTGCCTCGGGACAGGGGTTGGAGACCCAGTACTTC	CASSASGQGLETQYF
many	TRBV18	.	TRBJ1-1	TGTGCCAGCTCGGCAAACAGTTACACTGAAGCTTTCTTT	CASSANSYTEAFF
few	TRBV28	.	TRBJ1-2	TGTGCCAGCAGTTTGCACCCCAAGAAGGGCTACACCTTC	CASSLHPKKGYTF
many	TRBV28	TRBD1	TRBJ2-2	TGTGCCAGCAGTCCAGTCCTCGGACAGGGGGGCACCGGGGAGCTGTTTTTT	CASSPVLGQGGTGELFF
few	TRBV5-6	TRBD1	TRBJ1-1	TGTGCCAGCAGCGGCGAATATGGGACAGATGAAGCTTTCTTT	CASSGEYGTDEAFF
many	TRBV20-1	TRBD2	TRBJ2-3	TGCAGTGTCCTCCCGATCGGACTAGCGCCAGATACGCAGTATTTT	CSVLPIGLAPDTQYF
many	TRBV5-1	.	TRBJ2-3	TGCGCCAGCCAGGGACTTACTAGCACAGATACGCAGTATTTT	CASQGLTSTDTQYF
.	TRBV12-3/TRBV12-4	.	TRBJ2-1	TGTGCCAGCAGTTTAGCGCTATACGAGCAGTTCTTC	CASSLALYEQFF
.	TRBV24-1	TRBD2	TRBJ2-1	TGTGCCACCAGTACAACCAAGGGACTAGCGGGAGGTGGTGAGCAGTTCTTC	CATSTTKGLAGGGEQFF
many	TRBV30	.	TRBJ2-1	TGTGCCTGGTCGGGCAACCTCCCCTACAATGAGCAGTTCTTC	CAWSGNLPYNEQFF
many	TRBV27	TRBD2	TRBJ2-1	TGTGCCACCTTGGGGCGGGAGCGCTCCTACAATGAGCAGTTCTTC	CATLGRERSYNEQFF
many	TRBV10-3	.	TRBJ2-1	TGTGCCACCGAACAGGGTACGGGGTCCTACAATGAGCAGTTCTTC	CATEQGTGSYNEQFF
few	TRBV7-8	.	TRBJ2-7	TGTGCCAGCAGCTTAGCGGGGCACTACGAGCAGTACTTC	CASSLAGHYEQYF
.	TRBV28	TRBD1	TRBJ1-3	TGTGCCAGCAGGACAGGGGGGGAAGGGGCTGGAAACACCATATATTTT	CASRTGGEGAGNTIYF
many	TRBV20-1	TRBD2	TRBJ2-1	TGCAGTGCTTCCGGGACTAGCGGGACCTATGAGCAGTTCTTC	CSASGTSGTYEQFF
many	TRBV24-1	.	TRBJ2-1	TGTGCCACCAGTGATCCCGGGCGCCGTGGCTCCTACAATGAGCAGTTCTTC	CATSDPGRRGSYNEQFF
many	TRBV7-9	TRBD2	TRBJ2-7	TGTGCCAGCAGCCCGCGGACTAGCGGGCCCTTATGGAACACATACGAGCAGTACTTC	CASSPRTSGPLWNTYEQYF
many	TRBV6-1	TRBD1	TRBJ2-7	TGTGCCAGCAGTCTGGGGACAGGGGGCTACGAGCAGTACTTC	CASSLGTGGYEQYF
.	TRBV5-1	.	TRBJ2-1	TGCGCTACTTCTCTAAAAAACAATGAGCAGTTCTTC	CATSLKNNEQFF
many	TRBV18	.	TRBJ2-7	TGTGCCAGCTCATGGGACACTTCCTCCTACGAGCAGTACTTC	CASSWDTSSYEQYF
many	TRBV27	TRBD2	TRBJ2-3	TGTGCCAGCAGTCCCGGACTAGTGAGGATTACGCAGTATTTT	CASSPGLVRITQYF
few	TRBV5-1	TRBD1	TRBJ2-1	TGCGCCAGCAGCCAGGGACAGGGGGCATGGAATGAGCAGTTCTTC	CASSQGQGAWNEQFF
.	TRBV19	.	TRBJ2-3	TGTGCCAGTAGCGCGGCGCCTCACACAGATACGCAGTATTTT	CASSAAPHTDTQYF
many	TRBV29-1	TRBD2	TRBJ2-5	TGCAGCGTCGCAAGCGGGAGGGACGAGACCCAGTACTTC	CSVASGRDETQYF
.	TRBV7-9	.	TRBJ2-5	TGTGCCAGCAGCCTGCTTTCGGGCGGGAATCAAGAGACCCAGTACTTC	CASSLLSGGNQETQYF